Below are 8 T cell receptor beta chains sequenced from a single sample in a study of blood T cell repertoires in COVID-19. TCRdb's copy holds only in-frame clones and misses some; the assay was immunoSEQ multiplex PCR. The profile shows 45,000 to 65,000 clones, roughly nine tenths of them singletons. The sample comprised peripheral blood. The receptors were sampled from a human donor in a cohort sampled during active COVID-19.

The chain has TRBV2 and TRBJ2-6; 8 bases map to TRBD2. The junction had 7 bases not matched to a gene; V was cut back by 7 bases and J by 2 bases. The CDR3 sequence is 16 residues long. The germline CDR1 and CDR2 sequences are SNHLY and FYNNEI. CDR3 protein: CASNPRGGAGANVLTF. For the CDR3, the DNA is TGTGCCAGCAATCCTCGGGGGGGAGCTGGGGCCAACGTCCTGACTTTC.

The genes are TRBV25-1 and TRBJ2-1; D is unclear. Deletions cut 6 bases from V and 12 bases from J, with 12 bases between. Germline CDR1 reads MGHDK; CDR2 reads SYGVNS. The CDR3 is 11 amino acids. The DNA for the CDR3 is TGTGCCAGCAGGACGGGTGTCGCGCAGTTCTTC. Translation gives CASRTGVAQFF.

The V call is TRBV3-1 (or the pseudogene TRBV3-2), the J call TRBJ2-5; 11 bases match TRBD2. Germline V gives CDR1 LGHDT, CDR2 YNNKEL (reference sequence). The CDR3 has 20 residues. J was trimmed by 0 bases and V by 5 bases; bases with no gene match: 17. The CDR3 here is CASSSPPGASGGRYQETQYF. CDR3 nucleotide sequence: TGTGCCAGCAGCTCTCCCCCCGGGGCTAGCGGGGGGAGGTACCAAGAGACCCAGTACTTC.

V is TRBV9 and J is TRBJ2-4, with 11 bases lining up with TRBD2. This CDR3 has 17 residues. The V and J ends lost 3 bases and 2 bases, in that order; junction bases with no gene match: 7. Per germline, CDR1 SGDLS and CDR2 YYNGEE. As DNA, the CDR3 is TGTGCCAGCAGCGCAACGACTAGCGGGGAATCCAAAAACATTCAGTACTTC. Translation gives CASSATTSGESKNIQYF.

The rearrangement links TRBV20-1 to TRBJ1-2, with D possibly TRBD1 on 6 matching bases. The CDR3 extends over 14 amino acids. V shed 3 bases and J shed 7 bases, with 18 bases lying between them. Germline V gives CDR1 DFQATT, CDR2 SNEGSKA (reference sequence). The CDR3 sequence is CSASQGSKLGGYTF. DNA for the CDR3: TGCAGTGCTAGTCAGGGGTCGAAGCTCGGTGGCTACACCTTC.

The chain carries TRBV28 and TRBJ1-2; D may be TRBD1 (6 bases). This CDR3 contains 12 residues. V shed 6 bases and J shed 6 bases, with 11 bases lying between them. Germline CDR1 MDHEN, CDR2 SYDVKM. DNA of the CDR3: TGTGCCAGCAGCACGACAGGAAATGGCTACACCTTC. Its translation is CASSTTGNGYTF.

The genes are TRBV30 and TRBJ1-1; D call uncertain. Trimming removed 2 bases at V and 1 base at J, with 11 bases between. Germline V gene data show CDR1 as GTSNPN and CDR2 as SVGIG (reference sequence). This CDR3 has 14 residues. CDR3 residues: CAWSNGLGNTEAFF. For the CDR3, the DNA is TGTGCCTGGAGTAATGGGCTTGGGAACACTGAAGCTTTCTTT.

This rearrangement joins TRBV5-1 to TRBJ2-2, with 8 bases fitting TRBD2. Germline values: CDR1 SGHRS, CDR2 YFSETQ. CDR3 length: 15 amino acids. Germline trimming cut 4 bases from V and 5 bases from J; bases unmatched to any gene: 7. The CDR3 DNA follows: TGCGCCAGCAGCCTATGGACTAGCCAGACCGGGGAGCTGTTTTTT. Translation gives CASSLWTSQTGELFF.